These 14 T cell receptor beta chains were all obtained from the same sample, sequenced in a study of cytomegalovirus exposure and HLA in healthy donors. This PCR relied on a set of 60 Vbeta primers and 13 Jbeta primers. TCRdb keeps only in-frame clones here, not all; method: immunoSEQ multiplex PCR. The sample yields under 200,000 clones, around 77% seen once. Material for sequencing was PBMCs. The receptors come from a man between 60 and 75 years old in good health and CMV-seronegative.

V and J are TRBV5-1 and TRBJ2-3, with 8 bases matching TRBD1. Trimming removed 3 bases from V and 1 base from J; junction bases left unmatched: 1. CDR3 size: 14 residues. Germline CDR1 and CDR2: SGHRS and YFSETQ. The chain's CDR3 is CASSSDRGTDTQYF. DNA of the CDR3: TGCGCCAGCAGCTCGGACAGGGGCACAGATACGCAGTATTTT.

CDR3 in amino acids: CASSSDRHKRTEAFF. The CDR3 bases are TGTGCCAGCAGTTCGGACAGACATAAAAGGACTGAAGCTTTCTTT. The V call is TRBV6-5, the J call TRBJ1-1, with D maybe TRBD1 (6 bases). The CDR3 sequence is 15 residues long. The V end was cut by 4 bases, the J end by 5 bases, with 17 bases between. The germline V gene has CDR1 MNHEY and CDR2 SVGAGI.

The chain is built from TRBV29-1 and TRBJ1-1, with D maybe TRBD1 (5 bases). Germline loops: CDR1 SQVTM, CDR2 ANQGSEA. CDR3 size: 10 residues. V was clipped by 6 bases and J by 10 bases, with 12 bases between them. CDR3 loop: CSVRDFTAFF. The CDR3 nucleotides are TGCAGCGTACGGGACTTCACAGCTTTCTTT.

V is TRBV7-2 and J is TRBJ1-5; 7 bases line up with TRBD1. The V gene end was trimmed by 2 bases and the J gene end by 7 bases; junction bases not matched to a gene: 5. CDR3 length equals 14 residues. Germline-derived CDR1 and CDR2 are SGHTA and FQGNSA. The CDR3 sequence: CASSLRQGPQPQHF. For the CDR3, the DNA is TGTGCCAGCAGCTTACGACAGGGCCCACAGCCCCAGCATTTT.

The chain joins TRBV5-4 to TRBJ1-2; 12 nucleotides line up with TRBD1. Trimming took 0 bases from V and 4 from J; bases not matched to a gene: 4. The CDR3 is 16 residues long. The germline V gene has CDR1 SGHNT and CDR2 YYREEE (reference sequence). Written as DNA, the CDR3 is TGTGCCAGCAGCTTGGCCGGGACAGGGGGCTTCTATGGCTACACCTTC. This encodes CASSLAGTGGFYGYTF.

This clone was counted only a few times. The gene calls are TRBV7-9 and TRBJ1-1; D is ambiguous. Germline V gene data show CDR1 as SEHNR and CDR2 as FQNEAQ (reference sequence). The CDR3 is made up of 12 amino acids. V was shortened by 4 bases and J by 3 bases, with 6 bases between the two germline ends. The CDR3 is CASSSRDTEAFF. In DNA form, the CDR3 reads TGTGCCAGCAGCTCCCGGGACACTGAAGCTTTCTTT.

This chain connects TRBV4-1 to TRBJ2-1, with D perhaps TRBD2 (5 bases). The CDR3 is 15 residues long. V was shortened by 2 bases and J by 7 bases, with 15 bases between the two germline ends. CDR1 and CDR2 (germline): MGHRA, YSYEKL. The CDR3 loop reads CASSQSTRIDNEQFF. CDR3 DNA sequence: TGCGCCAGCAGCCAAAGTACTAGGATTGATAATGAGCAGTTCTTC.

The chain carries TRBV5-4 and TRBJ2-3; TRBD1 matches 7 bases. V gave up 1 base and J gave up 4 bases; unmatched junction bases: 6. CDR1 and CDR2 (germline): SGHNT, YYREEE (reference sequence). CDR3 size: 15 residues. DNA for the CDR3: TGTGCCAGCAGCTTGCAGGGGACAGACGCAGATACGCAGTATTTT. This translates into CASSLQGTDADTQYF.

This clone was seen more than once but under ten times. J is TRBJ2-1 and V is TRBV19, with D possibly TRBD1 on 5 matching bases. The ends were cut back, 5 bases at V and 7 bases at J, with 9 bases in the middle. CDR1 and CDR2 from the germline V gene are LNHDA and SQIVND (reference sequence). The CDR3 covers 12 residues. CDR3 region: CASSQGKNEQFF. The CDR3 DNA follows: TGTGCCAGTAGTCAGGGAAAGAATGAGCAGTTCTTC.

This clone was seen once. The chain links TRBV11-2 to TRBJ1-4; 7 bases match TRBD1. V shed 3 bases, J shed 4 bases, and the junction held 5 bases outside the gene matches. The CDR3 has 15 amino acids. Germline CDR1 SGHAT, CDR2 FQNNGV. In DNA form, the CDR3 reads TGTGCCAGCAGCTTGGGGGGACAGATTAATGAAAAACTGTTTTTT. As protein: CASSLGGQINEKLFF. The full variable domain, rest sourced from reference TRBV11-2 and TRBJ1-4, is EAGVAQSPRYKIIEKRQSVAFWCNPISGHATLYWYQQILGQGPKLLIQFQNNGVVDDSQLPKDRFSAERLKGVDSTLKIQPAKLEDSAVYLCASSLGGQINEKLFFGSGTQLSVL.

The chain has TRBV5-5 and TRBJ1-3; a possible D gene is TRBD1 (5 bases). Trimming stripped 4 bases from V and 0 bases from J, with 17 bases between. CDR1 SGHKS and CDR2 YYEKEE come from the germline V gene (reference sequence). There are 17 residues in the CDR3. The CDR3 loop is CASSPLDQGLSGNTIYF. The DNA for the CDR3 is TGTGCCAGCAGCCCGCTGGACCAGGGACTCTCTGGAAACACCATATATTTT.

The chain employs TRBV5-1 and TRBJ1-1, with D perhaps TRBD1 (5 bases). Looked up from germline, CDR1 is SGHRS and CDR2 is YFSETQ. Trimming removed 0 bases from V and 4 bases from J, with 13 bases in between. The CDR3 runs to 15 residues. CDR3 residues: CASSLVAGLGTEAFF. CDR3 coding DNA: TGCGCCAGCAGCTTGGTTGCGGGACTTGGCACTGAAGCTTTCTTT.

This sequence joins TRBV6-5 and TRBJ1-5; TRBD1 matches at 11 bases. CDR3 size: 15 residues. Germline CDR1 is MNHEY and CDR2 is SVGAGI. The J segment lost 4 bases and the V segment lost 6 bases, leaving 5 bases of the junction unmatched. The CDR3 is CASRRDRGANQPQHF. DNA of the CDR3: TGTGCCAGCAGGCGGGACAGGGGGGCAAATCAGCCCCAGCATTTT.

The chain employs TRBV5-5 and TRBJ2-7; maybe TRBD1 (6 bases). Trimming removed 0 bases from V and 0 bases from J, with 10 bases in between. The CDR3 sequence is 15 residues long. Germline V gene data show CDR1 as SGHKS and CDR2 as YYEKEE (reference sequence). CDR3 loop: CASSLGTASSYEQYF. CDR3 DNA sequence: TGTGCCAGCAGCTTGGGGACAGCTAGCTCCTACGAGCAGTACTTC. The full variable domain, completed using reference TRBV5-5 and TRBJ2-7, is DAGVTQSPTHLIKTRGQQVTLRCSPISGHKSVSWYQQVLGQGPQFIFQYYEKEERGRGNFPDRFSARQFPNYSSELNVNALLLGDSALYLCASSLGTASSYEQYFGPGTRLTVT.